The next 8 T cell receptor beta chains were all read from a single sample in a study of T cell changes during pregnancy in multiple sclerosis. The method was immunoSEQ multiplex PCR; TCRdb's version includes in-frame clones alone and lacks a portion of them. The data hold roughly 89,000 clones, with 85% to 95% observed a single time. The sample in question was peripheral blood, obtained in the third trimester of pregnancy. These receptors came from a female donor with multiple sclerosis, enrolled in a pregnancy study.

The V gene is TRBV15, the J gene TRBJ1-2, with D uncertain. V was clipped by 0 bases and J by 3 bases, with 17 bases between them. The CDR3 sequence is 17 residues long. CDR1 LNHNV and CDR2 YYDKDF come from the germline V gene (reference sequence). The CDR3, as DNA: TGTGCCACCAGCAGAGATTTGTCCCACCCGAGGGACTATGGCTACACCTTC. Its protein product is CATSRDLSHPRDYGYTF.

The gene calls are TRBV19 and TRBJ2-7; TRBD1 matches at 10 bases. V shed 5 bases, J shed 2 bases, and the junction held 3 bases outside the gene matches. CDR3 length equals 14 residues. Germline V gene data show CDR1 as LNHDA and CDR2 as SQIVND (reference sequence). The CDR3 region is CASSFGTGAYEQYF. CDR3 nucleotide sequence: TGTGCCAGTAGTTTCGGGACAGGGGCCTACGAGCAGTACTTC.

This clone was recorded once. The genes are TRBV5-1 and TRBJ1-5; 9 bases are shared with TRBD1. Germline trimming cut 4 bases from V and 1 base from J; bases unmatched to any gene: 6. Germline CDR1 SGHRS, CDR2 YFSETQ. The CDR3 length is 16 residues. CDR3 bases: TGCGCCAGCAGCGCCGGGACAGGGATGAGCAATCAGCCCCAGCATTTT. Its translation is CASSAGTGMSNQPQHF.

V and J are TRBV7-9 and TRBJ2-5, with D possibly matching TRBD2 (6 bases). V lost 6 bases, J lost 3 bases, and 14 bases lay in between. Germline CDR1 reads SEHNR; CDR2 reads FQNEAQ (reference sequence). This CDR3 comprises 14 residues. The CDR3 DNA sequence: TGTGCCAGCAGTAGGCGGGACCCCAAAGAGACCCAGTACTTC. Amino acid sequence: CASSRRDPKETQYF.

The chain carries TRBV7-2 and TRBJ2-7, with D possibly being TRBD2 (6 bases). Looked up from germline, CDR1 is SGHTA and CDR2 is FQGNSA. Trimming removed 2 bases from V and 3 bases from J, with 8 bases in between. The CDR3 runs 13 residues. The CDR3 sequence: CASSLSGVYEQYF. Written as DNA, the CDR3 is TGTGCCAGCAGCTTATCGGGGGTCTACGAGCAGTACTTC.

The rearrangement links TRBV2 to TRBJ1-4; the D gene is possibly TRBD1 (6 bases). Trimming left V 6 bases short and J 4 bases short, with 15 bases between. Germline V gene data show CDR1 as SNHLY and CDR2 as FYNNEI. The CDR3 contains 15 residues. CDR3 nucleotide sequence: TGTGCCAGCAGGCGACAGGAGTCTCGTAATGAAAAACTGTTTTTT. Protein sequence: CASRRQESRNEKLFF.

V usage is TRBV5-4 and J usage is TRBJ2-2; the match to TRBD2 covers 16 bases. CDR3 length: 18 residues. The germline gives CDR1 SGHNT, CDR2 YYREEE (reference sequence). Germline trimming cut 4 bases from V and 4 bases from J; bases unmatched to any gene: 7. The CDR3 bases are TGTGCCAGCAGCCGGGGACTAGCGGGAGGGCCTGGCACCGGGGAGCTGTTTTTT. Translating gives CASSRGLAGGPGTGELFF.

This sequence joins TRBV6-1 and TRBJ2-7; 8 bases align to TRBD2. Germline assignment: CDR1 MNHNS and CDR2 SASEGT. This CDR3 is 15 amino acids long. V gave up 7 bases and J gave up 0 bases; unmatched junction bases: 8. The CDR3 loop is CASIITGGVSYEQYF. The CDR3 DNA sequence: TGTGCCAGCATTATTACGGGAGGGGTCTCCTACGAGCAGTACTTC.